The rows below give T cell receptor beta chains drawn from one sample of a study of shared clonotypes between healthy human individuals. Clones were read by immunoSEQ multiplex PCR, and TCRdb kept only the in-frame ones, dropping some. Of about 2.4 million clones listed, roughly 93% are singletons. The sample was naive CD4+ T cells from PBMCs. The origin of the receptors is a man between 18 and 35 years old in good health. Some clones in this sample may be carry-over from other donors' samples. Each CDR3 is given with its conserved first and last residue.

v_call: TRBV18; cdr3_aa: CASSPPRTTTHYEQYF
v_call: TRBV28; cdr3_aa: CASLRPGTGLMNGYTF
v_call: TRBV7-3; cdr3_aa: CASSHGPSGRGYTGELFF
v_call: TRBV28; cdr3_aa: CASRLQGTGYGYTF
v_call: TRBV7-3; cdr3_aa: CASSPRDRETQYF
v_call: TRBV30; cdr3_aa: CACEAGQGLMGYGYTF
v_call: TRBV9; cdr3_aa: CASSVALAGVEQYF
v_call: TRBV19; cdr3_aa: CASRRLAGGPDTGELFF
v_call: TRBV9; cdr3_aa: CASSVALAGEGVAGELFF
v_call: TRBV6-7; cdr3_aa: CASSYSRGRSGYTF
v_call: TRBV28; cdr3_aa: CASSFFNPGRSSGNTIYF
v_call: TRBV5-1; cdr3_aa: CASSTWPGQSTDTQYF
v_call: TRBV7-9; cdr3_aa: CASSLGAGGATESNQPQHF
v_call: TRBV7-3; cdr3_aa: CASSPSETRLPVGGYTF
v_call: TRBV5-5; cdr3_aa: CASSLDAHTNYGYTF
v_call: TRBV2; cdr3_aa: CASSRTTGAFYPQHF
v_call: TRBV6-1; cdr3_aa: CASIAGLPNTGELFF